This is a list of T cell receptor beta chains from one sample in a study of tumor-infiltrating lymphocytes in primary liver carcinoma. One entry per CDR3 protein results from TCRdb running MiXCR on the multiplex PCR reads. The sample yields approximately 60,000 distinct CDR3 sequences, less than 85% seen once. What was sequenced was liver tumor tissue from sampling region 2. The receptors come from a middle-aged man with primary liver carcinoma and hepatitis B virus infection. Both conserved end residues are part of each CDR3. A D gene is named only where the DNA matches it firmly. Expanded clones get a size class; other rows say once, few or many, or leave the size out.

20 TRBD2 TRBJ2-3 TRBV5-5 once CASSPGLTSGMTRFTDTQYF
16 NA TRBJ2-1 TRBV4-2 NA CDSSHAGGQGNNEQLF
15 NA TRBJ2-6 TRBV29-1 NA CSVWDGVVGTNILTF
19 TRBD2 TRBJ2-7 TRBV10-3 NA CAITKRSGLAGGLSYEQYF
14 TRBD2 TRBJ2-3 TRBV20-1 NA CSARLRDYDSAQYF
14 NA TRBJ2-3 TRBV11-3 NA CASSLGGTRDTQYF
18 TRBD2 TRBJ2-3 TRBV4-1 NA CVSSQTIALAGITDTQYF
15 TRBD1 TRBJ1-4 TRBV11-2 few CASSLGPTGVEKLLF
12 NA TRBJ1-1 TRBV5-1 many CASSFGGTEAFF
15 NA TRBJ1-1 TRBV29-1 few CSVAPGWGMNAEAFF
16 TRBD2 TRBJ2-3 TRBV29-1 NA CSAATSSSGWAVTQYF
12 NA TRBJ2-7 TRBV6-2/TRBV6-3 many CASSFDSYEQYF
15 TRBD1 TRBJ1-6 TRBV12-3/TRBV12-4 many CASSLGQGAFSPLHF
13 NA TRBJ2-7 TRBV12-5 few CASEGTGPYEQYF
14 NA TRBJ2-7 TRBV14 few CASSQAGFSYEQYF
14 NA TRBJ1-3 TRBV12-3/TRBV12-4 NA CASSPVSSGNTVYF
11 NA TRBJ2-7 TRBV12-3/TRBV12-4 NA CASSGDVEQYF
15 NA TRBJ2-2 TRBV11-2 NA CARSSAGSNTGELFF
13 NA TRBJ1-5 TRBV4-1 once CTSSQDNIQPQHF
13 NA TRBJ2-2 TRBV6-6 NA CASSAANTGELFF
14 NA TRBJ1-5 TRBV10-3 NA CVISEYEGDQPQRF
12 NA TRBJ2-7 TRBV11-2 NA CANTWSVDEQYF
14 NA TRBJ2-4 TRBV6-2/TRBV6-3 NA CASSLELTKNIQYF
16 TRBD1 TRBJ1-5 TRBV6-2/TRBV6-3 NA CASNQAGTVGNQPQDF
13 NA TRBJ1-5 TRBV28 few CTISTGPRQPQHF
15 TRBD1 TRBJ1-2 TRBV11-2 NA CASSYTGGSSPGSTF
13 NA TRBJ2-7 TRBV29-1 few CSVRAETAYEQYF
14 NA TRBJ2-2 TRBV24-1 NA CATSVRVPPGELFF
14 NA TRBJ2-4 TRBV6-6 medium-sized CASSPDTSRNIQYF
13 TRBD2 TRBJ2-5 TRBV6-2/TRBV6-3 once CVSSSGLANTQYF
13 NA TRBJ2-5 TRBV6-5 NA CASSPGREETQYF
16 TRBD2 TRBJ2-3 TRBV7-9 once CASSWTSGSATDTQYF
13 TRBD2 TRBJ2-5 TRBV6-5 few CASRRAGDETQYF
16 NA TRBJ1-4 TRBV11-2 NA CASSKNPGRANEKLFF
13 NA TRBJ1-2 TRBV11-2 NA CASSLGASYDYTF
12 TRBD2 TRBJ2-1 TRBV29-1 NA CSAGLTLKGQFF
13 TRBD2 TRBJ2-7 TRBV10-3 NA CPIKAGGSGEQYF
13 NA TRBJ1-1 TRBV11-2 large CASSLVDNTEAFF
11 TRBD2 TRBJ2-1 TRBV28 NA CRVAGESEQFF